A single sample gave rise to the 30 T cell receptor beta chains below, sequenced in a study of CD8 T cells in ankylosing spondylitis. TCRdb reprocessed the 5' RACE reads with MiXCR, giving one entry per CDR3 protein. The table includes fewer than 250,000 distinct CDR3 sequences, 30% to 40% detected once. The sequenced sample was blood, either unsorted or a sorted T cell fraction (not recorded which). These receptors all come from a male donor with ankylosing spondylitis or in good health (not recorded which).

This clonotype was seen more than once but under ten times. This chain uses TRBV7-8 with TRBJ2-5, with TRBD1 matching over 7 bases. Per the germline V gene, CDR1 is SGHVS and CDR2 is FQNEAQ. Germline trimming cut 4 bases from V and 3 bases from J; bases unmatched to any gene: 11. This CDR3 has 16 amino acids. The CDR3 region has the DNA TGTGCCAGCAGCTCCCCCAGGGGGAACTTAGAAGAGACCCAGTACTTC. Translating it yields CASSSPRGNLEETQYF.

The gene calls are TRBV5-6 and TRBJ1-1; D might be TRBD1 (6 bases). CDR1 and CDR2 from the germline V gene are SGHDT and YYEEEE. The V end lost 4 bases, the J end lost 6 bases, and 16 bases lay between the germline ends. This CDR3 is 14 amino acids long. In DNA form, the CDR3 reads TGTGCCAGCAGCCAGCTTCCACAGGGCCCTGAAGCTTTCTTT. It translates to CASSQLPQGPEAFF.

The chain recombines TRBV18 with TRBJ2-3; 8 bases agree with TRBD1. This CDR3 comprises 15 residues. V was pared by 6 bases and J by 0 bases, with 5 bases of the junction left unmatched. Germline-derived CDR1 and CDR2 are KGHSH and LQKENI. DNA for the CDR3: TGTGCCAGCTCCGCCGGACAGGGAAGCACAGATACGCAGTATTTT. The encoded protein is CASSAGQGSTDTQYF.

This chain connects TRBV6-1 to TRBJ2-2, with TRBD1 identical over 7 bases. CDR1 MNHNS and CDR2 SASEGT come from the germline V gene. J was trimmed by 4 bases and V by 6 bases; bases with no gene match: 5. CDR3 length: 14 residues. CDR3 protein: CASSAGTVTGELFF. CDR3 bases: TGTGCCAGCAGCGCCGGGACAGTCACCGGGGAGCTGTTTTTT.

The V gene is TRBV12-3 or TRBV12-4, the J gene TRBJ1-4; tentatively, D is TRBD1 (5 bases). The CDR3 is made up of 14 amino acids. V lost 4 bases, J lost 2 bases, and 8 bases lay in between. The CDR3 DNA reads TGTGCCAGCAGTTCCGGGACGACTAATGAAAAACTGTTTTTT. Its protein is CASSSGTTNEKLFF.

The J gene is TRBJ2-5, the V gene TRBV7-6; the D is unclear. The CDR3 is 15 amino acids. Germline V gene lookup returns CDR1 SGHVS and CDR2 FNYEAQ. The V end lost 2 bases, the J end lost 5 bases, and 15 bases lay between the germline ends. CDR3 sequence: CASSLIRVREETQYF. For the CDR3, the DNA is TGTGCCAGCAGCTTAATAAGGGTACGAGAGGAGACCCAGTACTTC. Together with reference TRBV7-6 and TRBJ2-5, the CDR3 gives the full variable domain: GAGVSQSPRYKVTKRGQDVALRCDPISGHVSLYWYRQALGQGPEFLTYFNYEAQQDKSGLPNDRFSAERPEGSISTLTIQRTEQRDSAMYRCASSLIRVREETQYFGPGTRLLVL.

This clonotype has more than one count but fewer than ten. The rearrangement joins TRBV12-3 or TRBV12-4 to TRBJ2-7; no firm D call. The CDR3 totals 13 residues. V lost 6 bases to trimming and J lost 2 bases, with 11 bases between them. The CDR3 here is CASRDALAYEQYF. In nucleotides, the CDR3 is TGTGCCAGCAGAGACGCCCTAGCCTACGAGCAGTACTTC.

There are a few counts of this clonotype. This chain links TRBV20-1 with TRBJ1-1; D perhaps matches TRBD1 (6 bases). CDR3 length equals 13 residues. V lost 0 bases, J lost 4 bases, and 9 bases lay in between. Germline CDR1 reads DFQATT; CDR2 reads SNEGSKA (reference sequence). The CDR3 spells CSARDDRRTEAFF. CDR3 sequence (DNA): TGCAGTGCTAGAGACGACAGGCGCACTGAAGCTTTCTTT.

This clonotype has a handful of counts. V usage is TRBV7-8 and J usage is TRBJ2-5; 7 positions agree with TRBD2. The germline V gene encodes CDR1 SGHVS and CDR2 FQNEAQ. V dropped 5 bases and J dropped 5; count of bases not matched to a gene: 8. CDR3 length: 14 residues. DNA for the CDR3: TGTGCCAGCAGCCCCATACTAGCGAGGGAGACCCAGTACTTC. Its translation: CASSPILARETQYF.

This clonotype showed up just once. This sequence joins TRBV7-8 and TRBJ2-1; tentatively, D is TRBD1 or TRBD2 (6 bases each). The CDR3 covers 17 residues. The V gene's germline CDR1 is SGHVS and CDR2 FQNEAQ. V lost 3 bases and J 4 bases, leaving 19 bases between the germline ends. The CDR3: CASSFPGVRGPYNEQFF. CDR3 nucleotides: TGTGCCAGCAGCTTCCCAGGGGTACGGGGGCCTTACAATGAGCAGTTCTTC.

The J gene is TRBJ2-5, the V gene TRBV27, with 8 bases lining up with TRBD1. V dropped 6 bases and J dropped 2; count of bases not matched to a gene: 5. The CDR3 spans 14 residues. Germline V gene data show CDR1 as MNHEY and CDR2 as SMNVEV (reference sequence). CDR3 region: CASRLTGVQETQYF. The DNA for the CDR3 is TGTGCCAGCAGATTGACAGGGGTTCAAGAGACCCAGTACTTC.

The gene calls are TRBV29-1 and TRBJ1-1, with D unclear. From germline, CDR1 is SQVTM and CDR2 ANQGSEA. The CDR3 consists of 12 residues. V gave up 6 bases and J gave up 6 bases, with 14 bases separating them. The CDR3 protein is CSVFHGNAEAFF. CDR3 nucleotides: TGCAGCGTCTTCCACGGCAACGCTGAAGCTTTCTTT.

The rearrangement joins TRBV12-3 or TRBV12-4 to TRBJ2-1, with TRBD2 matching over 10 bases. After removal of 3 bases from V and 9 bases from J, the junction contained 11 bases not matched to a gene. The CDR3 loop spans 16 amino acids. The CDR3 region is CASSFPRSSGGSEQFF. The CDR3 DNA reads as TGTGCCAGCAGTTTCCCCCGGAGTAGCGGGGGGTCTGAGCAGTTCTTC.

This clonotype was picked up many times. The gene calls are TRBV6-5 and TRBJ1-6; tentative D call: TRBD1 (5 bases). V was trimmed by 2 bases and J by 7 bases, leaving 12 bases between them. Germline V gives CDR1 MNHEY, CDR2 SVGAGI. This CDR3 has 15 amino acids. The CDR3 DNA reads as TGTGCCAGCAGTTACGGCGTCGGGACCAATTCACCCCTCCACTTT. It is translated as CASSYGVGTNSPLHF.

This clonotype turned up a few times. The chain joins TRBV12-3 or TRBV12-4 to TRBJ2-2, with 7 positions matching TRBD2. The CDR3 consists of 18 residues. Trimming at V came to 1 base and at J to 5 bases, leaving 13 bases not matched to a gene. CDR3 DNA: TGTGCCAGCAGTTTAGGGGAACGGGGGGAGGTACGGACCGGGGAGCTGTTTTTT. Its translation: CASSLGERGEVRTGELFF.

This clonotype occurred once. The CDR3 DNA follows: TGTGCCAGCTCCCAGCGGTTCGGAGGGGTCAATAATGAAAAACTGTTTTTT. It is translated as CASSQRFGGVNNEKLFF. The V call is TRBV18, the J call TRBJ1-4; tentatively, D is TRBD1 (5 bases). CDR3 length: 17 residues. In germline, CDR1 is KGHSH, CDR2 LQKENI. V lost 6 bases and J lost 4, with 21 bases in between.

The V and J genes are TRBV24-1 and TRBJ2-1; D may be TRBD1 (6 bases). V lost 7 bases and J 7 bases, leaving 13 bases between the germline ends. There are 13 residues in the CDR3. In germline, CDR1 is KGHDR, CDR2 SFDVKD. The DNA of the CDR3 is TGTGCCACCAGGAGTACAGGGAATAATGAGCAGTTCTTC. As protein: CATRSTGNNEQFF.

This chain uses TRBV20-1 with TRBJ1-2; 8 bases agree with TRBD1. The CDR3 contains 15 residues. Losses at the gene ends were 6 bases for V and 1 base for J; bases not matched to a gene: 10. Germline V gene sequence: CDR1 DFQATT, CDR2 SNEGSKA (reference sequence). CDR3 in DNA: TGCAGTGCGGAAACCCGGACAGGGCTTAACTATGGCTACACCTTC. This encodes CSAETRTGLNYGYTF.

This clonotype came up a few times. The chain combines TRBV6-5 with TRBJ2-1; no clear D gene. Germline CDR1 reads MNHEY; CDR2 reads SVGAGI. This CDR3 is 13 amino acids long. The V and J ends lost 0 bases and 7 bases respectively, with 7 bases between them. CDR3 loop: CASSYSSSNEQFF. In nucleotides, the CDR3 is TGTGCCAGCAGTTACTCCTCCTCAAATGAGCAGTTCTTC.

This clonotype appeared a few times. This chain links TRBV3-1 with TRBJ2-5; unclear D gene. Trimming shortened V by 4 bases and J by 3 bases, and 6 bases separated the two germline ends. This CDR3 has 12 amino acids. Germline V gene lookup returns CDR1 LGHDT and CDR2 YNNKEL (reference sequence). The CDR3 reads CASSLWEETQYF. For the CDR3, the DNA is TGTGCCAGCAGCCTATGGGAAGAGACCCAGTACTTC.

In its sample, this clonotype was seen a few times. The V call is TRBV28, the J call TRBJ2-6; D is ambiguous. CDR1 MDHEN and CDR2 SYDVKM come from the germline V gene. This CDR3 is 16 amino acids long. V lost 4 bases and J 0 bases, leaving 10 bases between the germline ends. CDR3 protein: CASSSLWDSGANVLTF. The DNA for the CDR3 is TGTGCCAGCAGTTCGTTATGGGACTCTGGGGCCAACGTCCTGACTTTC.

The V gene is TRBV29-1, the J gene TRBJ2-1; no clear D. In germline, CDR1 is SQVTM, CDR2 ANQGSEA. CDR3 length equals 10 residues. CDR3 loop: CIAVVDEQFF. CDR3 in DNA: TGCATCGCGGTTGTAGATGAGCAGTTCTTC.

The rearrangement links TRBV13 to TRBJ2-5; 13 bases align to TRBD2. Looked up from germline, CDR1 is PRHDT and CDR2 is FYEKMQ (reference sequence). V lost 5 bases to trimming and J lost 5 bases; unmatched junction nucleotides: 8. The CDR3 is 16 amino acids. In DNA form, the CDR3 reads TGTGCCAGCAGCGCGGGACTAGCGGGGCTGCCGGAGACCCAGTACTTC. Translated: CASSAGLAGLPETQYF.

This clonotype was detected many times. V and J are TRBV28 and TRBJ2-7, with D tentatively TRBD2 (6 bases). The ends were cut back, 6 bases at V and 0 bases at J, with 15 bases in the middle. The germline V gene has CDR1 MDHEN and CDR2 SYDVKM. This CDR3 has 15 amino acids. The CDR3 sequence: CASSTPVGGSYEQYF. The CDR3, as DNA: TGTGCCAGCAGCACTCCGGTGGGGGGCTCCTACGAGCAGTACTTC.

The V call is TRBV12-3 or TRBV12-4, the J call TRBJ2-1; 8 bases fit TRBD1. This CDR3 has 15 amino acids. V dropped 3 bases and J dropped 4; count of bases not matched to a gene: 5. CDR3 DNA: TGTGCCAGCAGTTTTGGGGGACAGGCGTACAATGAGCAGTTCTTC. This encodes CASSFGGQAYNEQFF.

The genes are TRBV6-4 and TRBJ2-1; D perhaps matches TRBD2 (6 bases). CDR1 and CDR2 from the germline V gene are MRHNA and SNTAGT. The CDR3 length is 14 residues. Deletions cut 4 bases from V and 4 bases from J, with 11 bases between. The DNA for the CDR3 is TGTGCCAGCAGTGGATCTAGCGAATACAATGAGCAGTTCTTC. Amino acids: CASSGSSEYNEQFF.

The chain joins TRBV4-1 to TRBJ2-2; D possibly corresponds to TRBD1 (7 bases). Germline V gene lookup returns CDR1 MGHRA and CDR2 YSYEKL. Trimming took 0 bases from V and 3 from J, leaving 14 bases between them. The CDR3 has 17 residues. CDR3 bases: TGCGCCAGCAGCCAAGACGGAGGGGGCGTACACACCGGGGAGCTGTTTTTT. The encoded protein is CASSQDGGGVHTGELFF.

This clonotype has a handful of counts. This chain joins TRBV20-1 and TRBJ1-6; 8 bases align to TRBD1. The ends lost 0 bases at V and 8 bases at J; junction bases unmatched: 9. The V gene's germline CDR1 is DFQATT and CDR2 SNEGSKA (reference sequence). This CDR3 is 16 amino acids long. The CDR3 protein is CSARDERTGWDSPLHF. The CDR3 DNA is TGCAGTGCTAGAGATGAAAGGACAGGGTGGGATTCACCCCTCCACTTT.

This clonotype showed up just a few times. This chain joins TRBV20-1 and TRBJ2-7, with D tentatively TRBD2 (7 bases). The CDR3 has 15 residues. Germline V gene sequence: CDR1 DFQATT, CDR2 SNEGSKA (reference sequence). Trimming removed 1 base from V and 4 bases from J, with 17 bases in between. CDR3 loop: CSARGDGGAYYEQYF. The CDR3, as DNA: TGCAGTGCTAGAGGGGATGGGGGGGCTTATTACGAGCAGTACTTC.

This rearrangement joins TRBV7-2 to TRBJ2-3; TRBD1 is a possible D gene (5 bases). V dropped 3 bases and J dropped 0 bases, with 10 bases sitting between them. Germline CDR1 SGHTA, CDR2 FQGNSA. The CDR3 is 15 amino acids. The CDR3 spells CASSLTVTSTDTQYF. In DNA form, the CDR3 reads TGTGCCAGCAGCTTGACAGTTACTAGCACAGATACGCAGTATTTT.